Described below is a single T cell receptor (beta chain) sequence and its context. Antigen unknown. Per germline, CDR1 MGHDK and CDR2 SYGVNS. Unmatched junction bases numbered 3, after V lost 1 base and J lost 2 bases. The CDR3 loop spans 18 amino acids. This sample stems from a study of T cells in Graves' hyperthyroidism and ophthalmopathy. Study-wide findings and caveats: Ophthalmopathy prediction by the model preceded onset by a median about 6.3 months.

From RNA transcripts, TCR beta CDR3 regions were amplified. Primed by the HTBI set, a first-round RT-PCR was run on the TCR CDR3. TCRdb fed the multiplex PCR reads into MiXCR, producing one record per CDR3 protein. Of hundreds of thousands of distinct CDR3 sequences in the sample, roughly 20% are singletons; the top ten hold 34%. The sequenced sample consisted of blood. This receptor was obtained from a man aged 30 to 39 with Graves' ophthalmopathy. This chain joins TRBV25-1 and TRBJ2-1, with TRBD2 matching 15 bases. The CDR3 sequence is CASSESGTSGRTYNEQFF. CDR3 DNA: TGTGCCAGCAGTGAATCGGGGACTAGCGGGAGGACCTACAATGAGCAGTTCTTC.